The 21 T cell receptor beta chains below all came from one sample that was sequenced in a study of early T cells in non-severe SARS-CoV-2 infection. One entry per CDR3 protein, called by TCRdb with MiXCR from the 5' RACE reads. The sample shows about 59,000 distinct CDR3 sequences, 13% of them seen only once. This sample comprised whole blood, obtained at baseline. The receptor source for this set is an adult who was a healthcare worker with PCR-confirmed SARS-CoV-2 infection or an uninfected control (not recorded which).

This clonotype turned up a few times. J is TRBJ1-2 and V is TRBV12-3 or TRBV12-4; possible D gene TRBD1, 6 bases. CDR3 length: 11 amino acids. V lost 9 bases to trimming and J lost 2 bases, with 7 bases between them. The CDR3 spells CASQGNYGYTF. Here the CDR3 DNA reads TGTGCCAGTCAGGGGAACTATGGCTACACCTTC.

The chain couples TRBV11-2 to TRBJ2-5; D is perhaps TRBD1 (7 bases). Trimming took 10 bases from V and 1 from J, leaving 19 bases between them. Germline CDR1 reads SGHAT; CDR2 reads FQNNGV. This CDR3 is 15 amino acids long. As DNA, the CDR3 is TGTGCCACCACCCGATCAGGGGGGTCCCAAGAGACCCAGTACTTC. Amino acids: CATTRSGGSQETQYF.

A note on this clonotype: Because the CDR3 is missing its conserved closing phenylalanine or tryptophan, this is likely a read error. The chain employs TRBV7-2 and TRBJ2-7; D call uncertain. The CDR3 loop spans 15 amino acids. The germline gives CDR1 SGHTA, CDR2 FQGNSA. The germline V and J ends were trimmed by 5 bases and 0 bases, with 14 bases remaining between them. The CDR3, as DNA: TGTGCCAGCAGCCCACAAACCGGTTTCTCCTACGAGCAGTACTCC. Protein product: CASSPQTGFSYEQYS.

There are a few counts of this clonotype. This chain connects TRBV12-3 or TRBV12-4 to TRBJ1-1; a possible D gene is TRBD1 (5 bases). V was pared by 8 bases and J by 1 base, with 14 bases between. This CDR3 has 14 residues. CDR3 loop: CASLYRIRNTEAFF. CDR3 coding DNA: TGTGCCAGCCTCTACAGGATACGGAACACTGAAGCTTTCTTT.

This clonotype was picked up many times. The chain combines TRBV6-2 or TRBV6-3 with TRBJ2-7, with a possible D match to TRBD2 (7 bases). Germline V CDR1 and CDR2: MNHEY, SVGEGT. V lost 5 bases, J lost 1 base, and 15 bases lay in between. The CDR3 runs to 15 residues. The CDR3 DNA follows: TGTGCCAGCAGTCCGAGCGGGACACATTCCTACGAGCAGTACTTC. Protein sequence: CASSPSGTHSYEQYF.

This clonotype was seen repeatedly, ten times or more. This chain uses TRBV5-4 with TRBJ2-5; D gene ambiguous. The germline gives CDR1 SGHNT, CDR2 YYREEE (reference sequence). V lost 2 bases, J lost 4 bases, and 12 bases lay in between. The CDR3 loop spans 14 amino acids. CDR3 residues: CASSLAGVGETQYF. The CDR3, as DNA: TGTGCCAGCAGCTTAGCAGGAGTCGGAGAGACCCAGTACTTC. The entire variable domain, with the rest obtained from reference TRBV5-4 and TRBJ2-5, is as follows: ETGVTQSPTHLIKTRGQQVTLRCSSQSGHNTVSWYQQALGQGPQFIFQYYREEENGRGNFPPRFSGLQFPNYSSELNVNALELDDSALYLCASSLAGVGETQYFGPGTRLLVL.

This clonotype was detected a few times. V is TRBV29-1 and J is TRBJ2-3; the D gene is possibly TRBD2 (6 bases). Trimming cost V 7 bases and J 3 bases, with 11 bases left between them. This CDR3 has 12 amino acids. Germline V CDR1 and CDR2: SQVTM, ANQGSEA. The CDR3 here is CSGPAGTDTQYF. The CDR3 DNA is TGCAGCGGTCCCGCGGGAACAGATACGCAGTATTTT.

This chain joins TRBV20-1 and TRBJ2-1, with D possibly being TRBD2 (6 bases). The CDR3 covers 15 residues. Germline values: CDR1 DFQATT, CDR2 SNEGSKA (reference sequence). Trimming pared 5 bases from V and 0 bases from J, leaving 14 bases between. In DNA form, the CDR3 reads TGCAGTGCTCCGCGGGACTTTCTCTCCTACAATGAGCAGTTCTTC. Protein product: CSAPRDFLSYNEQFF.

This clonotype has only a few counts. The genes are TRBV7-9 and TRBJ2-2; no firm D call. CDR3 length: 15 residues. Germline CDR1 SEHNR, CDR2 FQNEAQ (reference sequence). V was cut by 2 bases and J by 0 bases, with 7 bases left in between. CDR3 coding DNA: TGTGCCAGCAGCTTATCCTACCCGAACACCGGGGAGCTGTTTTTT. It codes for CASSLSYPNTGELFF.

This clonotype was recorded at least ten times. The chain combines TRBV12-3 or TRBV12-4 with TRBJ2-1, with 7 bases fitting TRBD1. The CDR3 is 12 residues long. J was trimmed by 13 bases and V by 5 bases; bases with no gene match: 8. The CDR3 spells CASSVTGLNQFF. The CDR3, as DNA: TGTGCCAGCAGTGTGACAGGGTTGAACCAGTTCTTC.

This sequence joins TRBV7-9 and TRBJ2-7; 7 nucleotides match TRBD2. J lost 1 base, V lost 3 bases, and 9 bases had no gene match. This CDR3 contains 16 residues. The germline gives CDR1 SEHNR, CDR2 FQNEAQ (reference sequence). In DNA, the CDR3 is TGTGCCAGCAGCTTCCCCCCGCGGGAGCTATCCTACGAGCAGTACTTC. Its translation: CASSFPPRELSYEQYF.

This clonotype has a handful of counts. CDR3 sequence reads: CSVEGRRTDSYEQYF. Written as DNA, the CDR3 is TGCAGCGTTGAGGGGAGGCGGACAGACTCCTACGAGCAGTACTTC. The rearrangement uses TRBV29-1 and TRBJ2-7; D tentatively reads TRBD1 or TRBD2 (6 bases each). The germline V gene has CDR1 SQVTM and CDR2 ANQGSEA. The CDR3 runs to 15 residues. The V and J ends lost 3 bases and 0 bases respectively, with 15 bases between them.

The CDR3 loop is CASSLNDNQPQHF. In DNA form, the CDR3 reads TGTGCCAGCAGCTTAAACGACAATCAGCCCCAGCATTTT. The rearrangement joins TRBV7-3 to TRBJ1-5; no clear D gene. Germline assignment: CDR1 SGHTA and CDR2 FQGTGA. This CDR3 is 13 amino acids long. Trimming removed 1 base at V and 3 bases at J, with 4 bases between. The full variable domain, its missing parts supplied by reference TRBV7-3 and TRBJ1-5, is GAGVSQTPSNKVTEKGKYVELRCDPISGHTALYWYRQSLGQGPEFLIYFQGTGAADDSGLPNDRFFAVRPEGSVSTLKIQRTERGDSAVYLCASSLNDNQPQHFGDGTRLSIL.

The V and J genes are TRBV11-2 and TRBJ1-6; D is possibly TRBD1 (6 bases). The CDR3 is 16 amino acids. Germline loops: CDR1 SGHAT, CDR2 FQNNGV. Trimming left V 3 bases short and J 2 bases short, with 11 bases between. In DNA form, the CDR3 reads TGTGCCAGCAGCTTCTCCCACAGGGCCTATAATTCACCCCTCCACTTT. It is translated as CASSFSHRAYNSPLHF.

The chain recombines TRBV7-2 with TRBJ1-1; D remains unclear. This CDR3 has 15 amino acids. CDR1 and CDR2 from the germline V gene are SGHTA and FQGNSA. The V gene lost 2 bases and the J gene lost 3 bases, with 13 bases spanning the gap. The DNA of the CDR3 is TGTGCCAGCAGCTTAAGCCTCAATGGCGACACTGAAGCTTTCTTT. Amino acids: CASSLSLNGDTEAFF.

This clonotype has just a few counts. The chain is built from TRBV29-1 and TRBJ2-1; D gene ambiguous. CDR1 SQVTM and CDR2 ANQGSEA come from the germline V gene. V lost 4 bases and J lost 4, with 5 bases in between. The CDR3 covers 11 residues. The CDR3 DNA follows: TGCAGCGTTGTCGCGTACAATGAGCAGTTCTTC. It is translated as CSVVAYNEQFF.

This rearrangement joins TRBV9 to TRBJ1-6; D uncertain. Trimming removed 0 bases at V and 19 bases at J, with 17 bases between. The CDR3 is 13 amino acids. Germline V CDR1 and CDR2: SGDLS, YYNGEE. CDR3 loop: CASSVEYWTAGHF. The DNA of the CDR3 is TGTGCCAGCAGCGTAGAGTATTGGACGGCCGGGCACTTT.

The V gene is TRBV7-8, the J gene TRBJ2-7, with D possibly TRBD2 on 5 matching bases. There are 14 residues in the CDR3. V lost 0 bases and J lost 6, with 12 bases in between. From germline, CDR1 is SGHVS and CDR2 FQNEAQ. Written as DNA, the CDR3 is TGTGCCAGCAGCTTAGCGGCGGGCCGGTCCGAGCAGTACTTC. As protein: CASSLAAGRSEQYF. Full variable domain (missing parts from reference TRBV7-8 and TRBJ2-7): GAGVSQSPRYKVAKRGQDVALRCDPISGHVSLFWYQQALGQGPEFLTYFQNEAQLDKSGLPSDRFFAERPEGSVSTLKIQRTQQEDSAVYLCASSLAAGRSEQYFGPGTRLTVT.

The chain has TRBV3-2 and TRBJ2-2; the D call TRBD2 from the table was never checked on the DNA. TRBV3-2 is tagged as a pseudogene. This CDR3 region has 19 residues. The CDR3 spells CASSGERTSGTFNTGELFF. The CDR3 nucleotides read TGTGCCAGCTCGGGTGAACGGACTAGCGGGACCTTCAACACCGGGGAGCTGTTTTTT.

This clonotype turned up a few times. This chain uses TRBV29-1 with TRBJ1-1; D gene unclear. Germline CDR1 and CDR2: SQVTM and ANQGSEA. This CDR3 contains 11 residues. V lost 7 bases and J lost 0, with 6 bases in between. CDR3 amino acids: CSGLMNTEAFF. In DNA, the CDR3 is TGCAGCGGGCTTATGAACACTGAAGCTTTCTTT.

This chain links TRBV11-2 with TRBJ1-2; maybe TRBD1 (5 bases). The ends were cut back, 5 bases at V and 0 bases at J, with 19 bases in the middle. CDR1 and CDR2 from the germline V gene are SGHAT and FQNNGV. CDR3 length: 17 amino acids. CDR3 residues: CASSPGGRYPANYGYTF. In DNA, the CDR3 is TGTGCCAGCAGCCCCGGGGGGAGATACCCTGCTAACTATGGCTACACCTTC.